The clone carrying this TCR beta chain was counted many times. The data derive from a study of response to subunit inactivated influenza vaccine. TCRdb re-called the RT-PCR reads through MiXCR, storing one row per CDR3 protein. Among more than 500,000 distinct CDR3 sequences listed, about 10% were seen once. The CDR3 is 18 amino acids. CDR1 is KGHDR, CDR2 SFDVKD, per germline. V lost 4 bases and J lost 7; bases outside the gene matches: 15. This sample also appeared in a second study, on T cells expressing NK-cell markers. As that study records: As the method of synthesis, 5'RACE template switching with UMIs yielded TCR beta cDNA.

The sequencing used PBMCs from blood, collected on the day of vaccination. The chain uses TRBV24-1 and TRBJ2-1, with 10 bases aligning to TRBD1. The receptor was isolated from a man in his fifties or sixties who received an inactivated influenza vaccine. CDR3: CATSDLALGQGLENEQFF. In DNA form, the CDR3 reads TGTGCCACCAGTGACCTTGCCCTGGGACAGGGGTTAGAGAATGAGCAGTTCTTC.